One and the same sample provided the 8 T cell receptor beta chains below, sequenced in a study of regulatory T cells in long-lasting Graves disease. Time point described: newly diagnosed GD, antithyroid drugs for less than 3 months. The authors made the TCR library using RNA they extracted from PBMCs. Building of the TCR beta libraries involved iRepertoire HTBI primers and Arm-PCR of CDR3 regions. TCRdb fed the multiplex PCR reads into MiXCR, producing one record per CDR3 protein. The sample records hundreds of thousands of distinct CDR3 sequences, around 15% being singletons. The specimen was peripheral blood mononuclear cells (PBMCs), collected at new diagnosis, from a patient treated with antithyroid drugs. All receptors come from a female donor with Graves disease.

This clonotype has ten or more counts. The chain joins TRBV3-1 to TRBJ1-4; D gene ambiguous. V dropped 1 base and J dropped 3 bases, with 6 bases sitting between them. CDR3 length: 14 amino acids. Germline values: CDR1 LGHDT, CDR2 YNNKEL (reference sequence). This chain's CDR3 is CASSQVFANEKLFF. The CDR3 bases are TGTGCCAGCAGCCAAGTTTTTGCTAATGAAAAACTGTTTTTT.

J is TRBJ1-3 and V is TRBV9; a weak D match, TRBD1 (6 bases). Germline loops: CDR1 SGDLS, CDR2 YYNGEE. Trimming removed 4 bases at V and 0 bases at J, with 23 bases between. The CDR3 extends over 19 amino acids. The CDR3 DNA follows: TGTGCCAGCAGCCTAAGGGATGGGGGGCAGCCGGGCTCTGGAAACACCATATATTTT. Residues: CASSLRDGGQPGSGNTIYF.

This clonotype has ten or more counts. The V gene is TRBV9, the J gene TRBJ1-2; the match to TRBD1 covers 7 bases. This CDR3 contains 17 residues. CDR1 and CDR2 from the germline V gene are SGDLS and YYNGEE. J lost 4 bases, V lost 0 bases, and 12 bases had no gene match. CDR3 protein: CASSVGRGAGALYGYTF. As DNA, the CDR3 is TGTGCCAGCAGCGTAGGCAGGGGGGCAGGGGCGCTCTATGGCTACACCTTC.

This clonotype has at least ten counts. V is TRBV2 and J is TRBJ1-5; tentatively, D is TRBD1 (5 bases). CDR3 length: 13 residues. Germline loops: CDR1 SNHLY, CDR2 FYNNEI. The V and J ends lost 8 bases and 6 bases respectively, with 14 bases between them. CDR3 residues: CASDRGFGQPQHF. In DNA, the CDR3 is TGTGCCAGCGACCGGGGGTTCGGTCAGCCCCAGCATTTT.

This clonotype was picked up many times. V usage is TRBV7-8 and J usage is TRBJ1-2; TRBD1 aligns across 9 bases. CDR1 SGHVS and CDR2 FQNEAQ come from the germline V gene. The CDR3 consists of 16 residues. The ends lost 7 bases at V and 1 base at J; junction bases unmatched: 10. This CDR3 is CASKVDRGPRNYGYTF. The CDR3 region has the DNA TGTGCCAGCAAGGTGGACAGGGGTCCCCGTAACTATGGCTACACCTTC.

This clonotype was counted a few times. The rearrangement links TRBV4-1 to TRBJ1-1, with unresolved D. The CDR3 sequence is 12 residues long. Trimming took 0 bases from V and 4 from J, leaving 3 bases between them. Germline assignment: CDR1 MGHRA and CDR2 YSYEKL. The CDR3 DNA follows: TGCGCCAGCAGCCAAGAACGCACTGAAGCTTTCTTT. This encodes CASSQERTEAFF.

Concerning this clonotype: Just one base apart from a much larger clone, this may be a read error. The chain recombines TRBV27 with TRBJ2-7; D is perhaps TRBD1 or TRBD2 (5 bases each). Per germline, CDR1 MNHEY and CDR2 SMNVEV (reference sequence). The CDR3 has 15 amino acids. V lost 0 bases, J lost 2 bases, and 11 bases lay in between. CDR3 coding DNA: TGTGCCAGCAGTTTATCAGTCCGGGGCCCCTACGAGCAGTACTTC. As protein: CASSLSVRGPYEQYF.

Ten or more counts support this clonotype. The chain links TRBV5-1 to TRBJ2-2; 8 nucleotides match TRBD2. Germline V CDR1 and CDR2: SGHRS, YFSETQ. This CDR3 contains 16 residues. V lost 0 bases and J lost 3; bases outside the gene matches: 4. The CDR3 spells CASSLETGGYTGELFF. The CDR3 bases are TGCGCCAGCAGCTTGGAAACGGGAGGGTACACCGGGGAGCTGTTTTTT.